This T cell receptor (beta chain) appears in the sequencing data of a study of technical replicates of blood from a handful of donors. Assay used: immunoSEQ multiplex PCR; TCRdb lists only in-frame clones, some missing. The sample carries 74,000 or so clones, 85% to 95% recorded once. CDR1 SGHNT and CDR2 YENEEA come from the germline V gene. The CDR3 contains 16 residues. With V trimmed by 5 bases and J by 4 bases, 12 bases remained unmatched. This rearrangement joins TRBV11-3 to TRBJ2-7; 9 bases match TRBD1. The material sequenced was T cells isolated from PBMCs. This sequence originates from a human donor in good health. CDR3 nucleotide sequence: TGTGCCAGCAGCCTTGGGACAGGGACCAAGGTTTACGAGCAGTACTTC. Residues: CASSLGTGTKVYEQYF.